This T cell receptor beta chain derives from a study of cytomegalovirus exposure and HLA in healthy donors. Study overall: The 110 or so validation repertoires were produced on the same platform as the roughly 670 repertoires of the first cohort. This was reported in a later analysis.

Here immunoSEQ multiplex PCR was the method, and the copy in TCRdb shows in-frame clones only, minus some. The table shows around 230,000 clones, with around 88% occurring only once. V shed 4 bases and J shed 1 base, with 14 bases lying between them. The CDR3 loop spans 15 amino acids. From germline, CDR1 is SGDLS and CDR2 YYNGEE. Overall study findings and caveats: The listing of 150 to 200 TCR beta chains classed them as cytomegalovirus-associated. Accounts indicate the classifier identified cytomegalovirus status with strong specificity and sensitivity. The tendency of first-cohort TCR clusters to co-occur in the roughly 120 validation repertoires was identified by a subsequent analysis.

This clone was seen a handful of times. Its antigen is unknown. The sample consisted of PBMCs. This clonotype was obtained from a woman in her twenties or thirties in good health and CMV-seropositive. This sequence joins TRBV9 and TRBJ1-1; D unclear. This chain's CDR3 is CASSPRGGGNTEAFF. CDR3 in DNA: TGTGCCAGCAGCCCCCGCGGAGGCGGGAACACTGAAGCTTTCTTT.